This T cell receptor beta chain was identified in a study of cytomegalovirus exposure and HLA in healthy donors. Study as a whole: In an early release, HLA-typed donors contributed tens of millions of unique TCR sequences.

Notes on this clone: Antigen specificity is unknown.

Primers: 60 Vbeta forward and 13 Jbeta reverse. The assay was immunoSEQ multiplex PCR, and TCRdb's table has in-frame clones only and misses some. This table holds 70,000 to 95,000 clones, less than 65% found once. Regarding the study as a whole: The authors later linked a missense DCLRE1C variant to TCR beta V- and J-gene trimming. In a later analysis, at a false discovery rate of 0.05, 16,951 TCR beta sequences were associated with HLA alleles.

The material sequenced was PBMCs. This TCR was recovered from a woman aged 25 to 39 in good health and CMV-seropositive.

The CDR3 DNA sequence: TGTGCCAGCAGTTACTCGAGGACAGCCTACGAGCAGTACTTC. Amino acids: CASSYSRTAYEQYF. This chain connects TRBV6-5 to TRBJ2-7; perhaps TRBD1 as D (6 bases). The V and J ends lost 0 bases and 2 bases respectively, with 8 bases between them. There are 14 residues in the CDR3. Per germline, CDR1 MNHEY and CDR2 SVGAGI.